These T cell receptor beta chains were read from a single sample in a study of cytomegalovirus exposure and HLA in healthy donors. Method: immunoSEQ multiplex PCR; TCRdb's copy keeps in-frame clones and lacks some. In the table there are 80,000 to 100,000 clones, about three quarters of which are singletons. Material for sequencing was PBMCs. All receptors come from a man aged 40-55 years in good health and CMV-seronegative. Both conserved end residues are part of each CDR3. D genes are given only for firm matches. Clone size is not always given. Where it is, it says once, few, many or a class for expanded clones.

D	size	J	V	DNA	CDR3
.	.	TRBJ2-2	TRBV7-2	TGTGCCAGCAGCTTTATTGAGACCGGGGAGCTGTTTTTT	CASSFIETGELFF
.	.	TRBJ2-2	TRBV30	TGTGCCTGGATTCGCCAGACGAACACCGGGGAGCTGTTTTTT	CAWIRQTNTGELFF
.	.	TRBJ1-6	TRBV6-1	TGTGCCAGCAGTGAAGCGGGCCCACCCCTCCACTTT	CASSEAGPPLHF
.	few	TRBJ1-2	TRBV6-5	TGTGCCAGCAGTTACTCCGACGGCGGGAGGAGCTACACCTTC	CASSYSDGGRSYTF
.	.	TRBJ1-4	TRBV4-1	TGCGCCAGCAGCCTCGACCCGATAGCTGAAAAACTGTTTTTT	CASSLDPIAEKLFF
.	.	TRBJ2-7	TRBV4-1	TGCGCCAGCAGCCTATATGGGGCGTCTCTGTACGAGCAGTACTTC	CASSLYGASLYEQYF
TRBD1	.	TRBJ1-5	TRBV4-1	TGCGCCAGCAGCCGGACAGGACAGGGCAATCAGCCCCAGCATTTT	CASSRTGQGNQPQHF
TRBD1	.	TRBJ1-6	TRBV6-5	TGTGCCAGCAGTTACTCGAAGGGGGCTACTTCACCCCTCCACTTT	CASSYSKGATSPLHF
TRBD1	.	TRBJ2-1	TRBV28	TGTGCCAGCAGTTTTACCGGGACAGGACCTCTTTTTCGCTCCTACAATGAGCAGTTCTTC	CASSFTGTGPLFRSYNEQFF
.	.	TRBJ2-7	TRBV5-3	TGTGCCAGAAGCTTGGATGGCAAAGCCTACGAGCAGTACTTC	CARSLDGKAYEQYF
.	.	TRBJ1-2	TRBV25-1	TGTGCCAGCAGTGGCAGAATTTTGGCTAACTATGGCTACACCTTC	CASSGRILANYGYTF
TRBD1	once	TRBJ1-2	TRBV13	TGTGCCAGCAGCTTATGGGGGACAGGGTACTATGGCTACACCTTC	CASSLWGTGYYGYTF
.	.	TRBJ2-1	TRBV7-9	TGTGCCAGCAGCGCGGGCCAGGGGTCCTTAGAGCAGTTCTTC	CASSAGQGSLEQFF
.	.	TRBJ1-1	TRBV18	TGTGCCAGCTCACCACCCTCAATGGCCGGGGTGAACACTGAAGCTTTCTTT	CASSPPSMAGVNTEAFF
TRBD2	.	TRBJ2-5	TRBV27	TGTGCCAGCAGTCCCGGGACTAGCGGGGGGAATCAAGAGACCCAGTACTTC	CASSPGTSGGNQETQYF
TRBD2	.	TRBJ2-5	TRBV10-2	TGCGCCAGCAGTGACGGGGGGGGCTTGCAACAAGGGACCCAGTACTTC	CASSDGGGLQQGTQYF
TRBD2	once	TRBJ2-1	TRBV6-4	TGTGCCAGCAGTCTAGTAGCGGGGGGGAACAATGAGCAGTTCTTC	CASSLVAGGNNEQFF
TRBD1	.	TRBJ1-4	TRBV2	TGTGCCAGCGTCGACAGGGCTAATGAAAAACTGTTTTTT	CASVDRANEKLFF
.	.	TRBJ2-7	TRBV29-1	TGCAGCGTACTACATGGTCGTCGCTACGAGCAGTACTTC	CSVLHGRRYEQYF
.	.	TRBJ2-1	TRBV2	TGTGCCAGCAGTGATATGGGGGGAAGCTACAATGAGCAGTTCTTC	CASSDMGGSYNEQFF
TRBD2	.	TRBJ2-7	TRBV4-2	TGTGCCAGCAGCCAAACTAGCGGAGGTAACTACGAGCAGTACTTC	CASSQTSGGNYEQYF
.	.	TRBJ2-3	TRBV11-2	TGTGCCAGCAGCCCCAGGGTGATGGTTACAGATACGCAGTATTTT	CASSPRVMVTDTQYF
.	.	TRBJ1-5	TRBV6-6	TGTGCCAGCAGTTTCGACAGTTTTAATCAGCCCCAGCATTTT	CASSFDSFNQPQHF